The next 23 T cell receptor beta chains were all read from a single sample in a study of OX40 agonist ivuxolimab in advanced cancers. Repertoires were generated with immunoSEQ multiplex PCR, while TCRdb's copy carries only in-frame clones and drops some. The top ten hold approximately 12% of the sample, which has fewer than 70,000 clones, 80% to 95% seen once. Sequences were derived from CD4+ or CD8+ T cells sorted from blood, sampled in a trial of the OX40 agonist ivuxolimab. Every receptor here comes from an adult with an advanced solid tumor such as melanoma, head and neck, liver or kidney cancer.

This sequence joins TRBV7-9 and TRBJ2-5; no definite D call. Germline CDR1 and CDR2: SEHNR and FQNEAQ (reference sequence). The V end was cut by 5 bases, the J end by 5 bases, with 15 bases between. The CDR3 loop spans 14 amino acids. The CDR3 nucleotides read TGTGCCAGCAGCGTCTCGACGGTCGTGGAGACCCAGTACTTC. Encoded protein: CASSVSTVVETQYF.

This clone came up once. The chain couples TRBV5-1 to TRBJ2-2, with TRBD2 matching 14 bases. CDR3 size: 16 residues. The ends lost 3 bases at V and 5 bases at J; junction bases unmatched: 3. The germline CDR1 and CDR2 sequences are SGHRS and YFSETQ. CDR3 residues: CASSSTSGRVTGELFF. CDR3 coding DNA: TGCGCCAGCAGCTCGACTAGCGGGAGGGTTACCGGGGAGCTGTTTTTT.

The count of this clone is one. The chain carries TRBV2 and TRBJ1-4, with D tentatively TRBD1 (5 bases). V lost 4 bases and J 6 bases, leaving 15 bases between the germline ends. The CDR3 runs 15 residues. Germline V gene lookup returns CDR1 SNHLY and CDR2 FYNNEI. The CDR3 is CASSVLGRVDEKLFF. DNA of the CDR3: TGTGCCAGCAGTGTATTAGGCAGGGTCGATGAAAAACTGTTTTTT.

The CDR3 sequence: CASSVWASGSEDEQFF. In DNA, the CDR3 is TGTGCCAGCAGTGTCTGGGCTAGCGGGAGCGAAGATGAGCAGTTCTTC. The chain links TRBV27 to TRBJ2-1; 10 nucleotides agree with TRBD2. Losses at the gene ends were 5 bases for V and 8 bases for J; bases not matched to a gene: 12. This CDR3 is built from 16 residues. The germline V gene has CDR1 MNHEY and CDR2 SMNVEV (reference sequence).

The chain uses TRBV11-1 and TRBJ2-5; 8 positions match TRBD2. The CDR3 is 14 residues long. CDR1 and CDR2 from the germline V gene are SGHAT and FQDESV (reference sequence). With V trimmed by 4 bases and J by 5 bases, 6 bases remained unmatched. Here the CDR3 reads CASSSGLDMETQYF. The CDR3 DNA sequence: TGTGCCAGCAGCTCGGGACTAGATATGGAGACCCAGTACTTC.

The rearrangement uses TRBV19 and TRBJ2-1; no clear D. The CDR3 is 12 residues long. The V and J ends lost 1 base and 10 bases respectively, with 8 bases between them. Germline-derived CDR1 and CDR2 are LNHDA and SQIVND (reference sequence). The CDR3 here is CASSIGAEEQFF. The CDR3 DNA sequence: TGTGCCAGTAGTATAGGAGCAGAGGAGCAGTTCTTC.

V gene TRBV6-1 combines with J gene TRBJ1-2; D call uncertain. Germline-derived CDR1 and CDR2 are MNHNS and SASEGT. The CDR3 is 13 residues long. The V end lost 4 bases, the J end lost 4 bases, and 10 bases lay between the germline ends. CDR3 DNA sequence: TGTGCCAGCAGTGGGAGAGACGTCTATGGCTACACCTTC. Translating gives CASSGRDVYGYTF.

The chain joins TRBV5-6 to TRBJ2-5; 7 bases match TRBD1. The CDR3 is 17 amino acids. The trim removed 4 bases at V and 5 bases at J, leaving 17 bases unmatched. Germline CDR1 is SGHDT and CDR2 is YYEEEE. The CDR3 loop reads CASSTRTGVRGVETQYF. CDR3 nucleotide sequence: TGTGCCAGCAGCACCCGGACAGGAGTGCGTGGGGTGGAGACCCAGTACTTC.

The V gene is TRBV7-9, the J gene TRBJ2-2; D perhaps matches TRBD2 (5 bases). The CDR3 extends over 15 amino acids. Germline V gives CDR1 SEHNR, CDR2 FQNEAQ (reference sequence). V lost 4 bases to trimming and J lost 7 bases, with 16 bases between them. The CDR3 here is CASSSTQPAGGELFF. CDR3 in DNA: TGTGCCAGCAGCTCGACCCAACCCGCGGGCGGGGAGCTGTTTTTT.

The chain is built from TRBV7-7 and TRBJ2-1, with 8 positions matching TRBD2. The germline V gene encodes CDR1 SSHAT and CDR2 FNYEAQ (reference sequence). With V trimmed by 1 base and J by 8 bases, 1 base remained unmatched. CDR3 length equals 13 residues. CDR3 loop: CASSLGGLDEQFF. The CDR3 DNA reads TGTGCCAGCAGCTTAGGGGGACTAGATGAGCAGTTCTTC.

The chain has TRBV27 and TRBJ2-7, with D possibly being TRBD2 (6 bases). Germline V gene data show CDR1 as MNHEY and CDR2 as SMNVEV (reference sequence). Trimming left V 0 bases short and J 0 bases short, with 12 bases between. The CDR3 is made up of 16 amino acids. This CDR3 reads CASSLSAGLSSYEQYF. DNA for the CDR3: TGTGCCAGCAGTTTATCGGCGGGACTGAGCTCCTACGAGCAGTACTTC.

The gene calls are TRBV27 and TRBJ2-7; 11 bases line up with TRBD2. Per germline, CDR1 MNHEY and CDR2 SMNVEV (reference sequence). The CDR3 is made up of 15 amino acids. Trimming removed 2 bases from V and 7 bases from J; junction bases left unmatched: 7. DNA for the CDR3: TGTGCCAGCAGTTTAGGGTCTAGCGGGAGGAGGGAGCAGTACTTC. Amino acid sequence: CASSLGSSGRREQYF.

The V call is TRBV25-1, the J call TRBJ2-3; no firm D call. Trimming left V 6 bases short and J 1 base short, with 8 bases between. Germline assignment: CDR1 MGHDK and CDR2 SYGVNS. This CDR3 is 13 amino acids long. As DNA, the CDR3 is TGTGCCAGCAGAGAGGTTGGCACAGATACGCAGTATTTT. Encoded protein: CASREVGTDTQYF.

This clone was counted a single time. One junction end does not reproduce the germline sequence, and a read error may be involved. The chain recombines TRBV19 with TRBJ1-1; TRBD1 might be the D (6 bases). The length of the CDR3 is 15 residues. Germline values: CDR1 LNHDA, CDR2 SQIVND (reference sequence). The CDR3, as DNA: TGTGCCAGTAGTTTAGAGGACAGCTCGAACACTGAAGCTTTCTTT. Its protein is CASSLEDSSNTEAFF.

In its sample, this clone was seen a few times. This sequence joins TRBV6-6 and TRBJ2-1; 7 bases agree with TRBD2. The germline V gene encodes CDR1 MNHNY and CDR2 SVGAGI (reference sequence). This CDR3 has 15 amino acids. V shed 6 bases and J 7 bases; nucleotides not matched to a gene: 12. CDR3 nucleotide sequence: TGTGCCAGCAGCGGGAGCGGGATTATTGGTAATGAGCAGTTCTTC. It specifies CASSGSGIIGNEQFF.

V gene TRBV5-1 combines with J gene TRBJ1-2; D uncertain. With 0 bases removed from V and 3 bases from J, the gap between germline ends came to 12 bases. This CDR3 spans 15 amino acids. CDR1 is SGHRS and CDR2 is YFSETQ in the germline V gene. The CDR3 DNA reads as TGCGCCAGCAGCTTGGTGGGCGGAGAATACTATGGCTACACCTTC. As protein: CASSLVGGEYYGYTF.

V is TRBV25-1 and J is TRBJ2-1; TRBD2 matches at 13 bases. There are 18 residues in the CDR3. From germline, CDR1 is MGHDK and CDR2 SYGVNS. After removal of 4 bases from V and 3 bases from J, the junction contained 9 bases not matched to a gene. CDR3 residues: CASSGLRTSGSVYNEQFF. CDR3 nucleotides: TGTGCCAGCAGTGGTCTGAGGACTAGCGGGAGTGTCTACAATGAGCAGTTCTTC.

A single count supports this clone. The chain uses TRBV7-8 and TRBJ2-1; 7 positions match TRBD2. The CDR3 length is 17 residues. Per germline, CDR1 SGHVS and CDR2 FQNEAQ. V dropped 0 bases and J dropped 8; count of bases not matched to a gene: 13. The DNA of the CDR3 is TGTGCCAGCAGCTTAGCATGGTCTAGCGGCCTGGGCGATGAGCAGTTCTTC. This translates into CASSLAWSSGLGDEQFF.

This chain uses TRBV10-1 with TRBJ2-7; D gene unclear. Germline V lookup: CDR1 WNHNN, CDR2 SYGVQD (reference sequence). This CDR3 region has 12 residues. V lost 4 bases to trimming and J lost 0 bases, with 4 bases between them. In nucleotides, the CDR3 is TGCGCCAGCAGTGTGAGCTCCTACGAGCAGTACTTC. It translates to CASSVSSYEQYF.

The chain is built from TRBV25-1 and TRBJ2-1; either TRBD1 or TRBD2 may fit D (5 bases each). CDR1 is MGHDK and CDR2 is SYGVNS in the germline V gene. This CDR3 contains 13 residues. Trimming took off 1 base at V and 13 bases at J, with 14 bases between the two ends. DNA for the CDR3: TGTGCCAGCAGTGAATCCCCGGGACGGCCTCAGTTCTTC. Translated, it gives CASSESPGRPQFF.

CDR3 region: CASSDSKWEQFF. As DNA, the CDR3 is TGTGCCAGCAGTGATTCTAAGTGGGAGCAGTTCTTC. V and J are TRBV25-1 and TRBJ2-1; D not certain. The ends were cut back, 3 bases at V and 10 bases at J, with 10 bases in the middle. The germline gives CDR1 MGHDK, CDR2 SYGVNS. This CDR3 spans 12 amino acids.

As concerns this clone: In the same sample, other DNA sequences code for this CDR3. The V call is TRBV29-1, the J call TRBJ1-1, with no clear D. Per the germline V gene, CDR1 is SQVTM and CDR2 is ANQGSEA. V was trimmed by 3 bases and J by 0 bases, leaving 8 bases between them. This CDR3 has 13 amino acids. CDR3 coding DNA: TGCAGCGTTGAGGTGGGCATGAACACTGAAGCTTTCTTT. Translating it yields CSVEVGMNTEAFF.

This chain uses TRBV5-1 with TRBJ2-7, with TRBD1 as a possible D gene (6 bases). Trimming took off 4 bases at V and 0 bases at J, with 17 bases between the two ends. The germline V gene has CDR1 SGHRS and CDR2 YFSETQ. The CDR3 covers 16 residues. As DNA, the CDR3 is TGCGCCAGCAGCCAGGACAGTCAAGTAAGCTCCTACGAGCAGTACTTC. This encodes CASSQDSQVSSYEQYF.